The present entry profiles one T cell receptor (beta chain) with its context. CDR3 length: 14 amino acids. Germline-derived CDR1 and CDR2 are MNHNS and SASEGT. V lost 1 base and J lost 4, with 8 bases in between. These data belong to a study of blood T cell repertoires in COVID-19. Study-wide background: The study drew acute and convalescent COVID-19 samples from the United States, Italy and Spain. PBMCs, B-cell-depleted T cells, or T cells provided the cDNA or gDNA that made up the material.

As handled by the study authors: Amplification of reference gene primers was used by the study to estimate nucleated cell counts. TCRdb's copy holds only in-frame clones and misses some; the assay was immunoSEQ multiplex PCR. Clonal size and the V and J genes are those of that table, whereas D and trimming came from the DNA. The profile shows about 330,000 clones, over 75% of them singletons. The sequence came from a woman in her forties or fifties with active or convalescent COVID-19. Sequenced: peripheral blood. V and J are TRBV6-1 and TRBJ1-5; the D is unclear. In DNA, the CDR3 is TGTGCCAGCAGTGAAGGAGGCAGAAATCAGCCCCAGCATTTT. Translated: CASSEGGRNQPQHF.